Each of the 27 T cell receptor beta chains below was sequenced from the same sample in a study of lymphopenia after photon versus proton radiotherapy. Assay: immunoSEQ multiplex PCR; the TCRdb copy retains only in-frame clones and omits some. This table holds approximately 80,000 clones, around four fifths found once. The sample consisted of peripheral blood, taken from a patient treated with proton-based radiotherapy. These receptors all come from a man in his 60s with pancreatic cancer.

This chain uses TRBV4-1 with TRBJ2-3; 13 nucleotides match TRBD2. With 0 bases clipped from V and 1 base from J, the junction kept 13 bases outside the gene matches. Germline loops: CDR1 MGHRA, CDR2 YSYEKL. There are 21 residues in the CDR3. The CDR3 reads CASSQDDTGLAGAGGTDTQYF. In nucleotides, the CDR3 is TGCGCCAGCAGCCAAGATGATACCGGACTAGCGGGAGCGGGGGGCACAGATACGCAGTATTTT.

This sequence joins TRBV5-1 and TRBJ2-5; D may be TRBD1 or TRBD2 (7 bases each). Germline CDR1 is SGHRS and CDR2 is YFSETQ. CDR3 length equals 20 residues. With 0 bases removed from V and 1 base from J, the gap between germline ends came to 25 bases. As DNA, the CDR3 is TGCGCCAGCAGCTTGGATTGGAGTAGCGGGTACCCAGGGGGCCAAGAGACCCAGTACTTC. Residues: CASSLDWSSGYPGGQETQYF.

The chain uses TRBV13 and TRBJ2-7; D unclear. The germline V gene encodes CDR1 PRHDT and CDR2 FYEKMQ (reference sequence). Trimming removed 0 bases from V and 3 bases from J, with 3 bases in between. The length of the CDR3 is 12 residues. Here the CDR3 reads CASSLGLYEQYF. Written as DNA, the CDR3 is TGTGCCAGCAGCTTAGGCCTCTACGAGCAGTACTTC.

The gene calls are TRBV11-2 and TRBJ2-5; TRBD2 agrees at 14 bases. The V segment lost 1 base and the J segment 1 base; nucleotides outside the gene matches: 2. Germline V gene lookup returns CDR1 SGHAT and CDR2 FQNNGV. The CDR3 sequence is 17 residues long. This CDR3 is CASSLAGTSGGQETQYF. Written as DNA, the CDR3 is TGTGCCAGCAGCTTAGCCGGGACTAGCGGGGGCCAAGAGACCCAGTACTTC.

The rearrangement joins TRBV27 to TRBJ1-3, with D unclear. Germline V CDR1 and CDR2: MNHEY, SMNVEV (reference sequence). Trimming removed 3 bases at V and 2 bases at J, with 5 bases between. The CDR3 has 13 residues. The CDR3 bases are TGTGCCAGCAGTTTCCTTGCTGGAAACACCATATATTTT. Its translation is CASSFLAGNTIYF.

This chain connects TRBV28 to TRBJ1-5, with D unclear. Germline CDR1 and CDR2: MDHEN and SYDVKM. V gave up 3 bases and J gave up 2 bases, with 8 bases separating them. The CDR3 extends over 14 amino acids. CDR3 in DNA: TGTGCCAGCAGTTTTGCAGGTGGCAATCAGCCCCAGCATTTT. Encoded protein: CASSFAGGNQPQHF.

The chain carries TRBV19 and TRBJ1-1; TRBD1 is a possible D gene (5 bases). The CDR3 runs to 14 residues. V was trimmed by 7 bases and J by 2 bases, leaving 14 bases between them. Germline V CDR1 and CDR2: LNHDA, SQIVND (reference sequence). CDR3 region: CASTREWVNTEAFF. The CDR3 DNA reads TGTGCCAGTACCAGGGAGTGGGTAAACACTGAAGCTTTCTTT. The full variable domain, rest sourced from reference TRBV19 and TRBJ1-1, is DGGITQSPKYLFRKEGQNVTLSCEQNLNHDAMYWYRQDPGQGLRLIYYSQIVNDFQKGDIAEGYSVSREKKESFPLTVTSAQKNPTAFYLCASTREWVNTEAFFGQGTRLTVV.

This chain joins TRBV18 and TRBJ2-4; TRBD1 matches at 7 bases. The CDR3 is 13 amino acids. Germline V CDR1 and CDR2: KGHSH, LQKENI. V shed 3 bases, J shed 5 bases, and the junction held 1 base outside the gene matches. The CDR3: CASSPGTENIQYF. In DNA, the CDR3 is TGTGCCAGCTCACCCGGGACAGAAAACATTCAGTACTTC.

The chain combines TRBV7-9 with TRBJ2-5; D is uncertain. The germline V gene has CDR1 SEHNR and CDR2 FQNEAQ (reference sequence). V lost 1 base to trimming and J lost 4 bases, with 10 bases between them. This CDR3 spans 14 amino acids. CDR3 region: CASSLVQERETQYF. CDR3 coding DNA: TGTGCCAGCAGCTTAGTTCAGGAGCGAGAGACCCAGTACTTC.

Only a few counts were recorded for this clone. This chain uses TRBV15 with TRBJ1-2; 8 positions agree with TRBD1. The CDR3 is made up of 17 amino acids. In germline, CDR1 is LNHNV, CDR2 YYDKDF (reference sequence). Unmatched junction bases numbered 13, after V lost 5 bases and J lost 2 bases. The CDR3 DNA is TGTGCCACCAGCCCCCCTTCAGAGGCAGGGGGCAACTATGGCTACACCTTC. Translation: CATSPPSEAGGNYGYTF.

This chain joins TRBV2 and TRBJ1-5, with D unclear. The ends were cut back, 7 bases at V and 0 bases at J, with 7 bases in the middle. CDR1 and CDR2 from the germline V gene are SNHLY and FYNNEI. This CDR3 is built from 13 residues. The CDR3 protein is CASNLNSNQPQHF. DNA of the CDR3: TGTGCCAGCAACCTAAATAGCAATCAGCCCCAGCATTTT.

The V gene is TRBV9, the J gene TRBJ2-6, with D possibly being TRBD2 (5 bases). The CDR3 covers 18 residues. In germline, CDR1 is SGDLS, CDR2 YYNGEE. Trimming cost V 3 bases and J 0 bases, with 16 bases left between them. The CDR3 DNA sequence: TGTGCCAGCAGCGCAGCCGGGAACCCCCTCTCTGGGGCCAACGTCCTGACTTTC. Its translation: CASSAAGNPLSGANVLTF. The whole variable domain, filled in from reference TRBV9 and TRBJ2-6, reads DSGVTQTPKHLITATGQRVTLRCSPRSGDLSVYWYQQSLDQGLQFLIQYYNGEERAKGNILERFSAQQFPDLHSELNLSSLELGDSALYFCASSAAGNPLSGANVLTFGAGSRLTVL.

The V gene is TRBV29-1, the J gene TRBJ2-7, with D possibly TRBD1 on 6 matching bases. Germline V gene data show CDR1 as SQVTM and CDR2 as ANQGSEA. V dropped 7 bases and J dropped 0 bases, with 10 bases sitting between them. The CDR3 totals 12 residues. The CDR3 spells CSAGTNSYEQYF. DNA for the CDR3: TGCAGCGCCGGGACAAACTCCTACGAGCAGTACTTC.

This rearrangement joins TRBV7-9 to TRBJ2-7, with D tentatively TRBD1 (5 bases). Germline V gives CDR1 SEHNR, CDR2 FQNEAQ (reference sequence). The CDR3 length is 14 residues. Trimming took off 0 bases at V and 6 bases at J, with 12 bases between the two ends. The CDR3 bases are TGTGCCAGCAGCTTAGCGACAGATTTCGGCGAGCAGTACTTC. As protein: CASSLATDFGEQYF.

CDR3 nucleotides: TGTGCCAGCAGTTACATCCGACAGGGTGATGGCTACACCTTC. It codes for CASSYIRQGDGYTF. The chain couples TRBV6-5 to TRBJ1-2; TRBD1 matches 7 bases. There are 14 residues in the CDR3. The V gene's germline CDR1 is MNHEY and CDR2 SVGAGI. Unmatched junction bases numbered 6, after V lost 2 bases and J lost 6 bases.

V usage is TRBV6-1 and J usage is TRBJ1-5; D gene unclear. This CDR3 contains 15 residues. The germline V and J ends were trimmed by 8 bases and 3 bases, with 17 bases remaining between them. Germline V lookup: CDR1 MNHNS, CDR2 SASEGT. The CDR3 sequence is CASHSGGSHNQPQHF. The CDR3 nucleotides are TGTGCCAGCCACTCTGGAGGGTCACACAATCAGCCCCAGCATTTT.

The chain recombines TRBV2 with TRBJ2-1; unclear D gene. From germline, CDR1 is SNHLY and CDR2 FYNNEI. This CDR3 has 17 residues. V lost 3 bases and J 0 bases, leaving 15 bases between the germline ends. The CDR3 DNA is TGTGCCAGCAGTGACTCTTCCATCGCGAGCTCCTACAATGAGCAGTTCTTC. Translation: CASSDSSIASSYNEQFF.

The V and J genes are TRBV12-2 and TRBJ2-7; the D call of TRBD2 is as the table states it, not checked on the DNA. TRBV12-2 is assigned pseudogene status. This CDR3 region has 15 residues. CDR3 sequence: CASPPAAGGSYEQYF. As DNA, the CDR3 is TGTGCAAGCCCACCCGCAGCGGGAGGTTCCTACGAGCAGTACTTC.

The chain recombines TRBV28 with TRBJ1-1; unclear D gene. CDR3 length: 14 residues. Germline CDR1 reads MDHEN; CDR2 reads SYDVKM. The V and J ends lost 2 bases and 1 base respectively, with 8 bases between them. CDR3 residues: CASSLGLSNTEAFF. The DNA for the CDR3 is TGTGCCAGCAGTTTAGGCTTATCGAACACTGAAGCTTTCTTT.

The chain joins TRBV13 to TRBJ2-7; D call uncertain. This CDR3 contains 12 residues. Germline CDR1 is PRHDT and CDR2 is FYEKMQ (reference sequence). V shed 2 bases and J shed 5 bases, with 7 bases lying between them. CDR3: CASSLNRDEQYF. The CDR3 DNA follows: TGTGCCAGCAGCTTAAATAGGGACGAGCAGTACTTC.

With regard to this clone: The sample has other DNA sequences that encode this CDR3 too. The chain links TRBV6-6 to TRBJ2-7; D is unresolved. Trimming took off 2 bases at V and 4 bases at J, with 6 bases between the two ends. Germline V CDR1 and CDR2: MNHNY, SVGAGI (reference sequence). This CDR3 is built from 12 residues. The CDR3 loop reads CASSYPGYEQYF. In DNA form, the CDR3 reads TGTGCCAGCAGTTACCCCGGGTACGAGCAGTACTTC.

This chain uses TRBV6-5 with TRBJ2-7, with unresolved D. V lost 5 bases, J lost 0 bases, and 8 bases lay in between. This CDR3 has 13 amino acids. CDR1 and CDR2 from the germline V gene are MNHEY and SVGAGI. The CDR3 DNA reads as TGTGCCAGCAGTATCGCAGACTCCTACGAGCAGTACTTC. The encoded protein is CASSIADSYEQYF.

The chain employs TRBV5-1 and TRBJ2-3; D possibly corresponds to TRBD2 (6 bases). The CDR3 runs to 15 residues. Germline V CDR1 and CDR2: SGHRS, YFSETQ. Trimming took 3 bases from V and 2 from J, leaving 13 bases between them. In nucleotides, the CDR3 is TGCGCCAGCAGCTCGAAAGGGACTCCCACAGATACGCAGTATTTT. Its protein product is CASSSKGTPTDTQYF.

J is TRBJ2-1 and V is TRBV7-9, with 7 bases lining up with TRBD2. The CDR3 sequence is 17 residues long. The germline V gene encodes CDR1 SEHNR and CDR2 FQNEAQ (reference sequence). V lost 2 bases, J lost 5 bases, and 12 bases stayed unmatched. This chain's CDR3 is CASSLYSSGTTHNEQFF. The DNA for the CDR3 is TGTGCCAGCAGCTTATATTCCTCGGGGACTACCCACAATGAGCAGTTCTTC.

The genes are TRBV5-5 and TRBJ2-7; 7 bases are shared with TRBD1. The CDR3 is 14 amino acids. Germline V gene sequence: CDR1 SGHKS, CDR2 YYEKEE (reference sequence). The J segment lost 4 bases and the V segment lost 2 bases, leaving 6 bases of the junction unmatched. The chain's CDR3 is CASSFVSGGYEQYF. The CDR3 region has the DNA TGTGCCAGCAGCTTTGTGTCAGGGGGTTACGAGCAGTACTTC.

V usage is TRBV7-3 and J usage is TRBJ2-3, with TRBD2 matching 11 bases. CDR1 is SGHTA, CDR2 FQGTGA, per germline. The CDR3 loop spans 16 amino acids. V shed 4 bases and J 2 bases; nucleotides not matched to a gene: 5. The CDR3: CASSSGTSGNTDTQYF. The CDR3 nucleotides are TGTGCCAGCAGCTCGGGGACTAGCGGAAACACAGATACGCAGTATTTT.

This clone appeared a few times. The chain combines TRBV9 with TRBJ2-2, with 7 nucleotides matching TRBD2. This CDR3 is built from 16 residues. V lost 0 bases to trimming and J lost 5 bases; unmatched junction nucleotides: 7. Germline V gives CDR1 SGDLS, CDR2 YYNGEE. CDR3 DNA sequence: TGTGCCAGCAGCGTAGATGGGACTATAGGGACCGGGGAGCTGTTTTTT. It encodes CASSVDGTIGTGELFF.